What follows describes a single TCR beta chain. Its antigen is not known. The sample originates from a study of blood T cells in healthy people across ages. Overall study results and limits: One million T cells yielded diversity estimates that were considered underestimates. The fall in TCR beta diversity per million T cells was roughly linear with age. Long-lived donors had more naive CD4+ cells and higher diversity than aged donors.

Next came a second PCR, run for about 6 to 12 cycles, which used a sample-barcoded 5' primer along with a J-beta primer mix. TCRdb itself ran the 5' RACE reads through MiXCR, one entry per CDR3 protein. Of roughly 1,500,000 distinct CDR3 sequences in the sample, around two fifths were seen once. Isolating PBMCs gave at least 6 million of these cells per sample. Trimming took 5 bases from V and 7 from J; bases not matched to a gene: 21. CDR1 is SGHNT and CDR2 is YENEEA in the germline V gene. This CDR3 is 20 amino acids long. The sample taken for sequencing was blood. This chain links TRBV11-3 with TRBJ2-1, with TRBD2 matching over 12 bases. The source is a woman aged 18-35 years in good health. The CDR3 coding sequence is TGTGCCAGCAGCGCGGGGGTGCGGACTAGCGGGAAGCTCTTTGGGAATGAGCAGTTCTTC. It yields the protein CASSAGVRTSGKLFGNEQFF.